The sequence of this T cell receptor beta chain was determined in a study of cytomegalovirus exposure and HLA in healthy donors. Vbeta (60) and Jbeta (13) primers were used in the PCR. Sequencing was performed with immunoSEQ multiplex PCR; in TCRdb, only in-frame clones are kept and a portion is missing. This table holds about 120,000 clones, 75% to 90% found once. The CDR3 loop spans 12 amino acids. Germline V lookup: CDR1 MDHEN, CDR2 SYDVKM. The sample consisted of PBMCs. The chain links TRBV28 to TRBJ2-5; D is uncertain. The J call is uncertain, as TRBJ2-7 better fits the DNA end. The TCR originated in a man under 40 in good health and CMV-seropositive. The CDR3 nucleotides read TGTGCCAGCAGTTGGAGCTCCTACGAGCAGTACTTC. Encoded protein: CASSWSSYEQYF.